This T cell receptor (beta chain) was captured in a study of response to subunit inactivated influenza vaccine. Trimming pared 4 bases from V and 5 bases from J, leaving 8 bases between. Germline V lookup: CDR1 LGHNA, CDR2 YSLEER. The CDR3 length is 13 residues. TCRdb reprocessed the RT-PCR reads with MiXCR, giving one entry per CDR3 protein. The sample shows 500,000 or so distinct CDR3 sequences, about a tenth of them seen only once. Sample: PBMCs from blood, taken 40 to 50 days after vaccination. The TCR comes from a man in his fifties or sixties who received an inactivated influenza vaccine. V is TRBV4-3 and J is TRBJ2-2, with D unclear. CDR3 nucleotide sequence: TGCGCCAGCAGCCCCCAAAGAACCGGGGAGCTGTTTTTT. This encodes CASSPQRTGELFF.